A selection of T cell receptor beta chains follows, all from one sample in a study of identical twins. MiXCR, applied by TCRdb to the 5' RACE reads, yields one record per CDR3 protein. The sample has 1.5 million to 2 million distinct CDR3 sequences, about 31% seen once. The sequenced sample was cord blood. These receptors were collected from a newborn girl in good health. Both conserved end residues are part of each CDR3. D genes are given only for firm matches. Size is omitted from some rows. Given values are once, few, many or a class for expanded clones.

V gene: TRBV4-1; clone size: few; J gene: TRBJ1-5; D gene: -; CDR3 protein: CASSHFNQPQHF; CDR3 DNA: TGCGCCAGCAGCCATTTCAATCAGCCCCAGCATTTT
V gene: TRBV10-1; clone size: -; J gene: TRBJ2-3; D gene: TRBD1; CDR3 protein: CASSGGDRGTDTQYF; CDR3 DNA: TGCGCCAGCAGCGGTGGGGACAGGGGCACAGATACGCAGTATTTT
V gene: TRBV6-2/TRBV6-3; clone size: -; J gene: TRBJ2-3; D gene: TRBD2; CDR3 protein: CASRELAARRTDTQYF; CDR3 DNA: TGTGCCAGCAGAGAACTAGCGGCGCGGCGAACAGATACGCAGTATTTT
V gene: TRBV20-1; clone size: -; J gene: TRBJ2-2; D gene: TRBD1; CDR3 protein: CSARDREGTGELFF; CDR3 DNA: TGCAGTGCCCGGGACAGGGAGGGCACCGGGGAGCTGTTTTTT
V gene: TRBV20-1; clone size: -; J gene: TRBJ2-7; D gene: TRBD2; CDR3 protein: CSARGSGLAYHEQYF; CDR3 DNA: TGCAGTGCTAGGGGGTCCGGACTAGCGTACCACGAGCAGTACTTC
V gene: TRBV5-1; clone size: -; J gene: TRBJ2-2; D gene: -; CDR3 protein: CASSFWGGYTGELFF; CDR3 DNA: TGCGCCAGCAGCTTCTGGGGCGGGTACACCGGGGAGCTGTTTTTT
V gene: TRBV30; clone size: once; J gene: TRBJ1-2; D gene: -; CDR3 protein: CAWKNYGYTF; CDR3 DNA: TGTGCCTGGAAAAACTATGGCTACACCTTC
V gene: TRBV7-2; clone size: -; J gene: TRBJ1-1; D gene: TRBD1; CDR3 protein: CASSSQGALMNTEAFF; CDR3 DNA: TGTGCCAGCAGCTCACAGGGGGCCCTGATGAACACTGAAGCTTTCTTT
V gene: TRBV5-1; clone size: -; J gene: TRBJ1-6; D gene: -; CDR3 protein: CASSLSGVVSPLHF; CDR3 DNA: TGCGCCAGCAGCTTGTCCGGGGTGGTGTCACCCCTCCACTTT
V gene: TRBV27; clone size: few; J gene: TRBJ1-1; D gene: TRBD1; CDR3 protein: CASGPGQGGNTEAFF; CDR3 DNA: TGTGCCAGCGGCCCAGGACAGGGGGGTAACACTGAAGCTTTCTTT
V gene: TRBV7-8; clone size: -; J gene: TRBJ2-7; D gene: -; CDR3 protein: CASSLGRVAASYEQYF; CDR3 DNA: TGTGCCAGCAGCTTAGGTAGGGTAGCGGCCTCCTACGAGCAGTACTTC
V gene: TRBV2; clone size: many; J gene: TRBJ2-4; D gene: -; CDR3 protein: CASRWWEQIHENIQYF; CDR3 DNA: TGTGCCAGCAGGTGGTGGGAACAGATCCACGAAAACATTCAGTACTTC
V gene: TRBV6-1; clone size: -; J gene: TRBJ2-3; D gene: -; CDR3 protein: CASSEGWTQTDTQYF; CDR3 DNA: TGTGCCAGCAGTGAGGGATGGACGCAGACAGATACGCAGTATTTT
V gene: TRBV5-4; clone size: few; J gene: TRBJ2-5; D gene: -; CDR3 protein: CASSFSGFNPQETQYF; CDR3 DNA: TGTGCCAGCAGCTTTAGTGGATTCAATCCCCAAGAGACCCAGTACTTC
V gene: TRBV6-6; clone size: few; J gene: TRBJ2-5; D gene: -; CDR3 protein: CASSYGVRQETQYF; CDR3 DNA: TGTGCCAGCAGTTACGGGGTGCGTCAAGAGACCCAGTACTTC
V gene: TRBV11-2; clone size: few; J gene: TRBJ2-7; D gene: -; CDR3 protein: CASSLAIHYEQYF; CDR3 DNA: TGTGCCAGCAGCTTAGCCATCCACTACGAGCAGTACTTC
V gene: TRBV20-1; clone size: -; J gene: TRBJ1-4; D gene: -; CDR3 protein: CSARGDRGTYSEKLFF; CDR3 DNA: TGCAGTGCTAGAGGAGATCGGGGGACGTACAGTGAAAAACTGTTTTTT
V gene: TRBV27; clone size: -; J gene: TRBJ1-6; D gene: -; CDR3 protein: CASMRGTYNSPLHF; CDR3 DNA: TGTGCCAGCATGAGGGGCACGTATAATTCACCCCTCCACTTT
V gene: TRBV12-3/TRBV12-4; clone size: -; J gene: TRBJ2-3; D gene: -; CDR3 protein: CASSHRAATDTQYF; CDR3 DNA: TGTGCCAGCAGCCATCGAGCGGCGACAGATACGCAGTATTTT
V gene: TRBV3-1; clone size: -; J gene: TRBJ2-7; D gene: -; CDR3 protein: CASSQKGTISYEQYF; CDR3 DNA: TGTGCCAGCAGCCAAAAGGGGACGATCTCCTACGAGCAGTACTTC
V gene: TRBV7-2; clone size: few; J gene: TRBJ2-1; D gene: -; CDR3 protein: CASSLEGAGLERYNEQFF; CDR3 DNA: TGTGCCAGCAGCTTAGAGGGGGCGGGACTAGAACGGTACAATGAGCAGTTCTTC
V gene: TRBV5-6; clone size: -; J gene: TRBJ2-3; D gene: TRBD2; CDR3 protein: CASSLIGGLGSTDTQYF; CDR3 DNA: TGTGCCAGCAGTCTGATTGGGGGACTAGGTAGCACAGATACGCAGTATTTT
V gene: TRBV4-2; clone size: -; J gene: TRBJ2-1; D gene: TRBD2; CDR3 protein: CASQPGGSPYNEQFF; CDR3 DNA: TGTGCCTCACAGCCAGGCGGGAGTCCCTACAATGAGCAGTTCTTC
V gene: TRBV25-1; clone size: many; J gene: TRBJ2-1; D gene: -; CDR3 protein: CASGEGGYNEQFF; CDR3 DNA: TGTGCCAGCGGTGAAGGGGGGTACAATGAGCAGTTCTTC
V gene: TRBV13; clone size: -; J gene: TRBJ2-7; D gene: -; CDR3 protein: CASSLTLGSCEQYF; CDR3 DNA: TGTGCCAGCAGCTTAACCCTGGGCTCCTGCGAGCAGTACTTC
V gene: TRBV4-1; clone size: many; J gene: TRBJ1-4; D gene: -; CDR3 protein: CASSQGVWEKLFF; CDR3 DNA: TGCGCCAGCAGCCAGGGAGTTTGGGAAAAACTGTTTTTT
V gene: TRBV4-2; clone size: few; J gene: TRBJ2-1; D gene: TRBD2; CDR3 protein: CASSPLGLAGGGNEQFF; CDR3 DNA: TGTGCCAGCAGCCCGTTAGGACTAGCGGGAGGGGGCAATGAGCAGTTCTTC
V gene: TRBV12-3/TRBV12-4; clone size: few; J gene: TRBJ2-7; D gene: -; CDR3 protein: CASSLILAAPYEQYF; CDR3 DNA: TGTGCCAGCAGTTTAATCTTAGCGGCACCCTACGAGCAGTACTTC
V gene: TRBV18; clone size: -; J gene: TRBJ2-7; D gene: TRBD2; CDR3 protein: CASSPAGTTVSLEQYF; CDR3 DNA: TGTGCCAGCTCACCTGCCGGGACTACCGTCTCTCTGGAGCAGTACTTC
V gene: TRBV7-9; clone size: -; J gene: TRBJ2-1; D gene: TRBD2; CDR3 protein: CASSFPGTSKDYNEQFF; CDR3 DNA: TGTGCCAGCAGCTTCCCCGGGACTAGCAAGGACTACAATGAGCAGTTCTTC
V gene: TRBV14; clone size: -; J gene: TRBJ1-2; D gene: -; CDR3 protein: CASGQAVTAYGYTF; CDR3 DNA: TGTGCCAGCGGCCAAGCTGTTACAGCCTATGGCTACACCTTC
V gene: TRBV20-1; clone size: -; J gene: TRBJ1-5; D gene: -; CDR3 protein: CSARDLEYSNQPQHF; CDR3 DNA: TGCAGTGCCCGTGACCTGGAGTATAGCAATCAGCCCCAGCATTTT
V gene: TRBV5-1; clone size: many; J gene: TRBJ1-1; D gene: -; CDR3 protein: CASRWNEDTEAFF; CDR3 DNA: TGCGCCAGCAGATGGAATGAGGACACTGAAGCTTTCTTT
V gene: TRBV9; clone size: -; J gene: TRBJ2-1; D gene: TRBD2; CDR3 protein: CAGSVTSGAYNEQFF; CDR3 DNA: TGTGCCGGCAGTGTGACTAGCGGGGCATACAATGAGCAGTTCTTC
V gene: TRBV11-2; clone size: -; J gene: TRBJ2-2; D gene: -; CDR3 protein: CASSLTGAVTGELFF; CDR3 DNA: TGTGCCAGCAGCCTAACCGGGGCGGTCACCGGGGAGCTGTTTTTT
V gene: TRBV7-8; clone size: -; J gene: TRBJ2-5; D gene: TRBD2; CDR3 protein: CASSLRAGGQETQYF; CDR3 DNA: TGTGCCAGCAGCTTACGGGCGGGGGGGCAGGAGACCCAGTACTTC
V gene: TRBV20-1; clone size: few; J gene: TRBJ2-1; D gene: TRBD2; CDR3 protein: CSASGPTSGGANEQFF; CDR3 DNA: TGCAGTGCTAGTGGTCCGACTAGCGGGGGGGCAAATGAGCAGTTCTTC
V gene: TRBV3-1; clone size: few; J gene: TRBJ2-1; D gene: -; CDR3 protein: CASSHTGPTKANEQFF; CDR3 DNA: TGTGCCAGCAGCCATACGGGACCTACTAAGGCCAATGAGCAGTTCTTC
V gene: TRBV4-2; clone size: few; J gene: TRBJ1-1; D gene: -; CDR3 protein: CASSQELAGNTEAFF; CDR3 DNA: TGTGCCAGCAGCCAAGAGCTGGCAGGGAACACTGAAGCTTTCTTT
V gene: TRBV4-1; clone size: few; J gene: TRBJ2-1; D gene: TRBD1; CDR3 protein: CASSPHWTGLFYNEQFF; CDR3 DNA: TGCGCCAGCAGCCCCCACTGGACAGGCCTCTTTTACAATGAGCAGTTCTTC
V gene: TRBV20-1; clone size: -; J gene: TRBJ1-5; D gene: TRBD1; CDR3 protein: CSARDRVTGGAGQPQHF; CDR3 DNA: TGCAGTGCTAGAGATAGGGTGACAGGGGGCGCGGGCCAGCCCCAGCATTTT
V gene: TRBV7-2; clone size: -; J gene: TRBJ1-1; D gene: -; CDR3 protein: CASSLVYSARGTEAFF; CDR3 DNA: TGTGCCAGCAGCTTAGTGTATTCAGCGAGGGGCACTGAAGCTTTCTTT
V gene: TRBV27; clone size: many; J gene: TRBJ2-3; D gene: TRBD2; CDR3 protein: CASTKLQASGRTDTQYF; CDR3 DNA: TGTGCCAGCACCAAGCTTCAGGCTAGCGGGAGAACAGATACGCAGTATTTT
V gene: TRBV11-2; clone size: few; J gene: TRBJ2-1; D gene: -; CDR3 protein: CASSFAVTPPQFF; CDR3 DNA: TGTGCCAGCAGCTTTGCGGTGACACCACCGCAGTTCTTC
V gene: TRBV9; clone size: -; J gene: TRBJ1-6; D gene: TRBD1; CDR3 protein: CASSALPGQGNSPLHF; CDR3 DNA: TGTGCCAGCAGCGCTTTACCGGGACAGGGCAATTCACCCCTCCACTTT
V gene: TRBV20-1; clone size: -; J gene: TRBJ2-7; D gene: TRBD2; CDR3 protein: CSARGEGTYNEQYF; CDR3 DNA: TGCAGTGCTAGAGGGGAGGGCACCTACAATGAGCAGTACTTC
V gene: TRBV7-9; clone size: few; J gene: TRBJ2-1; D gene: TRBD2; CDR3 protein: CASSLGKGLSEQFF; CDR3 DNA: TGTGCCAGCAGCTTGGGGAAGGGACTATCTGAGCAGTTCTTC
V gene: TRBV12-3/TRBV12-4; clone size: few; J gene: TRBJ2-1; D gene: -; CDR3 protein: CASSQSSSYNEQFF; CDR3 DNA: TGTGCCAGCAGTCAGTCGAGCTCCTACAATGAGCAGTTCTTC
V gene: TRBV4-2; clone size: -; J gene: TRBJ1-2; D gene: TRBD1; CDR3 protein: CASSQEPRGGQGAHGYTF; CDR3 DNA: TGTGCCAGCAGCCAAGAACCAAGGGGGGGACAGGGGGCGCATGGCTACACCTTC
V gene: TRBV10-3; clone size: few; J gene: TRBJ2-3; D gene: TRBD2; CDR3 protein: CAISERSGGYSDTQYF; CDR3 DNA: TGTGCCATCAGTGAGCGGAGCGGGGGATATTCGGATACGCAGTATTTT
V gene: TRBV12-3/TRBV12-4; clone size: -; J gene: TRBJ1-1; D gene: -; CDR3 protein: CASSVNRVGLMNTEAFF; CDR3 DNA: TGTGCCAGCAGTGTAAACAGGGTGGGCTTAATGAACACTGAAGCTTTCTTT
V gene: TRBV11-2; clone size: -; J gene: TRBJ2-2; D gene: -; CDR3 protein: CASSSLMTGELFF; CDR3 DNA: TGTGCCAGCAGCTCCTTAATGACCGGGGAGCTGTTTTTT
V gene: TRBV5-1; clone size: -; J gene: TRBJ2-1; D gene: TRBD2; CDR3 protein: CASSLGLADYLGDEQFF; CDR3 DNA: TGCGCCAGCAGCTTGGGGCTAGCGGACTACCTCGGGGATGAGCAGTTCTTC
V gene: TRBV20-1; clone size: many; J gene: TRBJ1-2; D gene: -; CDR3 protein: CSARAAELDGYTF; CDR3 DNA: TGCAGTGCTAGAGCGGCGGAACTGGATGGCTACACCTTC
V gene: TRBV12-3/TRBV12-4; clone size: few; J gene: TRBJ1-1; D gene: -; CDR3 protein: CASRGSGPDTEAFF; CDR3 DNA: TGTGCCAGCAGGGGGTCCGGGCCGGACACTGAAGCTTTCTTT
V gene: TRBV5-1; clone size: -; J gene: TRBJ2-2; D gene: -; CDR3 protein: CASSLSGLVNTGELFF; CDR3 DNA: TGCGCCAGCAGCTTGTCGGGGCTGGTAAACACCGGGGAGCTGTTTTTT
V gene: TRBV7-2; clone size: -; J gene: TRBJ1-5; D gene: -; CDR3 protein: CASSPRVANAQHF; CDR3 DNA: TGTGCCAGCTCCCCCAGGGTAGCGAATGCCCAGCATTTT
V gene: TRBV5-1; clone size: many; J gene: TRBJ2-3; D gene: -; CDR3 protein: CASSLDPSSTDTQYF; CDR3 DNA: TGCGCCAGCAGCTTGGACCCTAGCAGCACAGATACGCAGTATTTT
V gene: TRBV20-1; clone size: -; J gene: TRBJ2-1; D gene: TRBD2; CDR3 protein: CSALRLAGNLEQFF; CDR3 DNA: TGCAGTGCGTTGCGACTAGCGGGAAATTTGGAACAGTTCTTC
V gene: TRBV3-1; clone size: -; J gene: TRBJ2-1; D gene: TRBD2; CDR3 protein: CASSQVRLAGARGNEQFF; CDR3 DNA: TGTGCCAGCAGCCAAGTCAGACTAGCGGGGGCGAGGGGCAATGAGCAGTTCTTC